The T cell receptor (beta chain) under discussion was sequenced for a study of blood T cell repertoires in COVID-19. Overall study: From T cells, B-cell-depleted T cells, or PBMCs came the material, which was cDNA or gDNA.

Original data processing: From reference gene primer amplification, estimates of nucleated cell counts were derived. The table came from immunoSEQ multiplex PCR; TCRdb's copy has only in-frame clones and leaves some out. V, J and clone size reflect that table, while D and trimming were determined from the DNA. The sample contains roughly 290,000 clones, 89% of which appear only once. Germline V lookup: CDR1 SGHNT, CDR2 YENEEA. CDR3 length: 14 residues. Trimming cost V 4 bases and J 6 bases, with 14 bases left between them. The V and J genes are TRBV11-3 and TRBJ2-3; D might be TRBD1 (6 bases). The TCR was taken from a woman aged 60-75 years with acute or convalescent COVID-19. The source material was peripheral blood. The CDR3 coding sequence is TGTGCCAGCAGCTCAGGGGCAAAACGGGATACGCAGTATTTT. It codes for CASSSGAKRDTQYF.